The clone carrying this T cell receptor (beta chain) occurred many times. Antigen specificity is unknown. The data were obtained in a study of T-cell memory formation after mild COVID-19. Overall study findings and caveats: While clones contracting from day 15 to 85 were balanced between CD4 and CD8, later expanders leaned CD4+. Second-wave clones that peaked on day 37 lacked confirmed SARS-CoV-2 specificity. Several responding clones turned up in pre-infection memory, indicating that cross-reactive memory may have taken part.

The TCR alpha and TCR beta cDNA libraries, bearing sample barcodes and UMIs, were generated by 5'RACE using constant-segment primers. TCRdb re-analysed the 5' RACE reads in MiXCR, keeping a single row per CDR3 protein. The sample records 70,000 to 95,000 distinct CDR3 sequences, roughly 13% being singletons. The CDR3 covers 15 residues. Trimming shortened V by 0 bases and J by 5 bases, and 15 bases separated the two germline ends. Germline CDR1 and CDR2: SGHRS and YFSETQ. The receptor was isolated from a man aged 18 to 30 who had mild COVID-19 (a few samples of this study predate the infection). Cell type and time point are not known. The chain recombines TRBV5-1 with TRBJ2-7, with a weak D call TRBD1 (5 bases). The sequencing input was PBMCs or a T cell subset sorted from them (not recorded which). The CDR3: CASSLEGQGSDEQYV. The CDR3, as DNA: TGCGCCAGCAGCTTGGAAGGGCAGGGCAGCGACGAGCAGTACGTC.